The 27 T cell receptor beta chains below were found in one sample sequenced in a study of blood T cell repertoires in COVID-19 (dated by TCRdb to 2020 to 2021). The library relied on the immunoSEQ multiplex PCR assay. Held by TCRdb, this immuneACCESS table contains in-frame sequences only and omits some clones. Under half of the omission traces to an unresolved V gene where checked; the cause of the rest is unknown. The sample table contains about 190,000 clones; only one count was recorded for roughly nine tenths of them. Of the sample, 6.7% is held by the ten largest clones. The specimen sequenced was peripheral blood. The receptors come from a man aged 40-50 years with acute or convalescent COVID-19.

The chain recombines TRBV7-6 with TRBJ2-7, with 10 bases aligning to TRBD1. There are 14 residues in the CDR3. Germline CDR1 is SGHVS and CDR2 is FNYEAQ. J lost 3 bases, V lost 5 bases, and 4 bases had no gene match. The CDR3 spells CASSRWTGGYEQYF. The CDR3 DNA is TGTGCCAGCAGCCGTTGGACAGGGGGCTACGAGCAGTACTTC.

This rearrangement joins TRBV11-2 to TRBJ1-1; no definite D call. Germline V gene data show CDR1 as SGHAT and CDR2 as FQNNGV. Trimming took 4 bases from V and 3 from J, leaving 9 bases between them. CDR3 length equals 13 residues. The DNA of the CDR3 is TGTGCCAGCAGCTGGAGTCGAGACACTGAAGCTTTCTTT. Translating gives CASSWSRDTEAFF.

The rearrangement links TRBV7-6 to TRBJ1-2; D call uncertain. Germline V lookup: CDR1 SGHVS, CDR2 FNYEAQ. Trimming shortened V by 1 base and J by 5 bases, and 8 bases separated the two germline ends. This CDR3 contains 13 residues. CDR3: CASSLEQKYGYTF. The CDR3 coding sequence is TGTGCCAGCAGCTTAGAACAGAAATATGGCTACACCTTC.

Only a few counts were recorded for this clone. V and J are TRBV18 and TRBJ1-6; 7 nucleotides agree with TRBD1. CDR1 and CDR2 (germline): KGHSH, LQKENI. The CDR3 totals 15 residues. The junction had 5 bases not matched to a gene; V was cut back by 2 bases and J by 7 bases. The CDR3 nucleotides read TGTGCCAGCTCACCAGGATCAGGGGGGAATTCACCCCTCCACTTT. This gives the protein CASSPGSGGNSPLHF.

J is TRBJ1-2 and V is TRBV28; D uncertain. Germline loops: CDR1 MDHEN, CDR2 SYDVKM. CDR3 length: 14 amino acids. The V end lost 1 base, the J end lost 4 bases, and 10 bases lay between the germline ends. The CDR3 loop is CASSLYRWSYGYTF. The CDR3 nucleotides are TGTGCCAGCAGTTTATATCGGTGGTCCTATGGCTACACCTTC.

The chain uses TRBV12-5 and TRBJ1-1; 7 positions match TRBD1. The CDR3 totals 14 residues. CDR1 LGHNT and CDR2 FRNRAP come from the germline V gene. The V gene end was trimmed by 2 bases and the J gene end by 10 bases; junction bases not matched to a gene: 10. The CDR3 sequence is CASGLYPTGNGAFF. In nucleotides, the CDR3 is TGTGCTAGTGGTTTGTACCCGACAGGGAACGGAGCTTTCTTT.

This chain joins TRBV3-1 (or the pseudogene TRBV3-2) and TRBJ2-1; 8 bases agree with TRBD1. The CDR3 runs to 14 residues. CDR1 is LGHDT and CDR2 is YNNKEL in the germline V gene (reference sequence). Trimming took 1 base from V and 11 from J; bases not matched to a gene: 7. The CDR3: CASSQARDRPKQFF. CDR3 DNA sequence: TGTGCCAGCAGCCAAGCCCGGGACAGGCCTAAGCAGTTCTTC.

The chain is built from TRBV6-5 and TRBJ2-2; TRBD1 matches at 9 bases. Trimming cost V 6 bases and J 8 bases; bases outside gene matches: 4. CDR3 length equals 13 residues. Germline V gene sequence: CDR1 MNHEY, CDR2 SVGAGI. The CDR3 region is CASRTGGSGELFF. CDR3 bases: TGTGCCAGCAGGACAGGGGGTAGTGGGGAGCTGTTTTTT.

The chain carries TRBV5-4 and TRBJ1-1, with D maybe TRBD1 (6 bases). The CDR3 contains 15 residues. Looked up from germline, CDR1 is SGHNT and CDR2 is YYREEE (reference sequence). The germline V and J ends were trimmed by 4 bases and 0 bases, with 13 bases remaining between them. The CDR3 DNA sequence: TGTGCCAGCAGCCCCCCCAGGGGAATGAACACTGAAGCTTTCTTT. Protein sequence: CASSPPRGMNTEAFF.

The V gene is TRBV7-6, the J gene TRBJ2-7, with D perhaps matching TRBD1 (7 bases). V lost 6 bases and J 3 bases, leaving 21 bases between the germline ends. The CDR3 extends over 16 amino acids. The V gene's germline CDR1 is SGHVS and CDR2 FNYEAQ. CDR3: CASSPMGGAGGYEQYF. CDR3 nucleotides: TGTGCCAGCAGTCCAATGGGGGGAGCAGGGGGCTACGAGCAGTACTTC.

V gene TRBV27 combines with J gene TRBJ2-1, with TRBD2 identical over 11 bases. The V segment lost 4 bases and the J segment 9 bases; nucleotides outside the gene matches: 8. The V gene's germline CDR1 is MNHEY and CDR2 SMNVEV (reference sequence). This CDR3 region has 15 residues. The CDR3 spells CASSSVAGGLFEQFF. The CDR3 DNA is TGTGCCAGCAGTTCAGTAGCGGGGGGGCTATTTGAGCAGTTCTTC.

The chain joins TRBV15 to TRBJ2-7, with a tentative D call TRBD2 (6 bases). CDR1 is LNHNV and CDR2 is YYDKDF in the germline V gene (reference sequence). Deletions cut 3 bases from V and 4 bases from J, with 16 bases between. There are 15 residues in the CDR3. CDR3 DNA sequence: TGTGCCACCAGCAGGAGCGGAGGGCTTCGTTACGAGCAGTACTTC. This gives the protein CATSRSGGLRYEQYF.

CDR3 DNA: TGTGCCAGCAGCTTGGTGGCAGAATTCCAGCCCCAGCATTTT. Translated, it gives CASSLVAEFQPQHF. V is TRBV5-8 and J is TRBJ1-5; the D is unclear. The V gene lost 0 bases and the J gene lost 7 bases, with 11 bases spanning the gap. Germline CDR1 SGHTS, CDR2 YDEGEE. The CDR3 length is 14 residues.

The rearrangement joins TRBV7-2 to TRBJ1-1; TRBD1 aligns across 11 bases. J gave up 0 bases and V 7 bases, and 4 bases lay outside the gene matches. Looked up from germline, CDR1 is SGHTA and CDR2 is FQGNSA. The CDR3 runs to 15 residues. CDR3 region: CASKAGQGVNTEAFF. DNA of the CDR3: TGTGCCAGCAAGGCGGGACAGGGGGTGAACACTGAAGCTTTCTTT.

The gene calls are TRBV6-5 and TRBJ1-1, with TRBD1 matching 8 bases. Germline V gene lookup returns CDR1 MNHEY and CDR2 SVGAGI. The CDR3 totals 15 residues. Losses at the gene ends were 0 bases for V and 4 bases for J; bases not matched to a gene: 4. Written as DNA, the CDR3 is TGTGCCAGCAGTTACTCGGGGCAGGGGGCCACTGAAGCTTTCTTT. Amino acid sequence: CASSYSGQGATEAFF.

V and J are TRBV6-1 and TRBJ2-7; no clear D. Germline V gene sequence: CDR1 MNHNS, CDR2 SASEGT. V lost 2 bases and J lost 2, with 13 bases in between. The CDR3 spans 15 residues. This chain's CDR3 is CASSETIPITYEQYF. For the CDR3, the DNA is TGTGCCAGCAGTGAAACAATCCCCATTACCTACGAGCAGTACTTC.

The chain couples TRBV13 to TRBJ2-3, with 7 bases that match TRBD1. Looked up from germline, CDR1 is PRHDT and CDR2 is FYEKMQ (reference sequence). Germline trimming cut 1 base from V and 4 bases from J; bases unmatched to any gene: 5. This CDR3 has 15 residues. The CDR3 DNA reads TGTGCCAGCAGCTTAGTCGGCAGGGGGTCAGATACGCAGTATTTT. Its translation: CASSLVGRGSDTQYF.

This rearrangement joins TRBV2 to TRBJ1-2; tentative D call: TRBD1 (6 bases). Germline-derived CDR1 and CDR2 are SNHLY and FYNNEI. The CDR3 is made up of 18 amino acids. Trimming left V 3 bases short and J 7 bases short, with 27 bases between. The CDR3 region has the DNA TGTGCCAGCAGTGATTTAGGTCAGGGGTTGATTCTCTTACGTGGCTACACCTTC. Amino acid sequence: CASSDLGQGLILLRGYTF.

Concerning this clone itself: An end of the junction does not agree with germline; a read error may underlie this. The chain joins TRBV7-9 to TRBJ2-7, with TRBD2 matching 7 bases. The CDR3 is made up of 12 amino acids. Per the germline V gene, CDR1 is SEHNR and CDR2 is FQNEAQ (reference sequence). CDR3: CASSPWEGCMDF. The CDR3 nucleotides are TGTGCCAGCAGCCCCTGGGAGGGCTGTATGGACTTC. The complete variable domain, with remaining parts taken from reference TRBV7-9 and TRBJ2-7, reads DTGVSQNPRHKITKRGQNVTFRCDPISEHNRLYWYRQTLGQGPEFLTYFQNEAQLEKSRLLSDRFSAERPKGSFSTLEIQRTEQGDSAMYLCASSPWEGCMDFGPGTRLTVT.

The rearrangement joins TRBV10-3 to TRBJ1-1; D perhaps matches TRBD1 (5 bases). This CDR3 is built from 13 residues. V was clipped by 4 bases and J by 5 bases, with 11 bases between them. Germline CDR1 ENHRY, CDR2 SYGVKD. The CDR3 spells CAISGRGETEAFF. The CDR3 DNA reads TGTGCCATCAGTGGGAGGGGTGAAACTGAAGCTTTCTTT.

The chain recombines TRBV7-2 with TRBJ2-1; TRBD2 matches at 8 bases. Trimming took 0 bases from V and 12 from J; bases not matched to a gene: 10. This CDR3 is 15 amino acids long. CDR1 and CDR2 (germline): SGHTA, FQGNSA. CDR3 protein: CASSLAAGGAFWQFF. The CDR3 DNA reads as TGTGCCAGCAGCTTAGCGGCCGGGGGGGCCTTTTGGCAGTTCTTC.

This sequence joins TRBV6-5 and TRBJ1-4, with a possible D match to TRBD1 (5 bases). Germline CDR1 and CDR2: MNHEY and SVGAGI. This CDR3 region has 14 residues. Trimming cost V 2 bases and J 3 bases, with 7 bases left between them. This CDR3 reads CASSYRQPNEKLFF. The CDR3 coding sequence is TGTGCCAGCAGTTACAGACAGCCTAATGAAAAACTGTTTTTT.

This rearrangement joins TRBV2 to TRBJ1-4; 8 bases match TRBD1. The ends lost 5 bases at V and 2 bases at J; junction bases unmatched: 10. The length of the CDR3 is 17 residues. The V gene's germline CDR1 is SNHLY and CDR2 FYNNEI. The CDR3 loop is CASSRATGALTNEKLFF. The DNA of the CDR3 is TGTGCCAGCAGTAGAGCGACAGGGGCGCTGACTAATGAAAAACTGTTTTTT.

The chain links TRBV7-9 to TRBJ2-3; 12 bases fit TRBD2. Germline CDR1 and CDR2: SEHNR and FQNEAQ (reference sequence). The CDR3 length is 19 residues. Trimming removed 2 bases from V and 2 bases from J; junction bases left unmatched: 11. The CDR3 region is CASSLFPLAGGGITDTQYF. The CDR3 region has the DNA TGTGCCAGCAGCTTATTCCCACTAGCGGGGGGTGGAATCACAGATACGCAGTATTTT.

This rearrangement joins TRBV7-6 to TRBJ2-5; TRBD2 agrees at 11 bases. CDR1 is SGHVS and CDR2 is FNYEAQ in the germline V gene. CDR3 length: 15 amino acids. Trimming at V came to 8 bases and at J to 0 bases, leaving 5 bases not matched to a gene. The CDR3 DNA reads as TGTGCCAGCTCCGGGACTAGCGGATACCAAGAGACCCAGTACTTC. The encoded protein is CASSGTSGYQETQYF.

The rearrangement uses TRBV5-1 and TRBJ1-1, with 7 bases that match TRBD1. The CDR3 has 14 amino acids. J was trimmed by 3 bases and V by 3 bases; bases with no gene match: 5. Per the germline V gene, CDR1 is SGHRS and CDR2 is YFSETQ. The DNA for the CDR3 is TGCGCCAGCAGCTGGACCGGGACAGACACTGAAGCTTTCTTT. Translation: CASSWTGTDTEAFF.

The chain has TRBV4-1 and TRBJ1-1; tentatively, D is TRBD1 (6 bases). Looked up from germline, CDR1 is MGHRA and CDR2 is YSYEKL. The CDR3 runs 16 residues. V lost 5 bases and J lost 0, with 16 bases in between. The CDR3 region has the DNA TGCGCCAGCAGCAGAGGGACCGGGACATTGAACACTGAAGCTTTCTTT. Protein: CASSRGTGTLNTEAFF.